These 24 T cell receptor beta chains were all obtained from the same sample, sequenced in a study of cytomegalovirus exposure and HLA in healthy donors. Profiled with immunoSEQ multiplex PCR; TCRdb holds only in-frame clones, not every one. The sample lists 150,000 to 200,000 clones, just under 85% seen once, with around 2% in the top ten. Sequenced: PBMCs. The receptors originated from a man younger than 45 in good health and CMV-seropositive.

V gene TRBV7-2 combines with J gene TRBJ1-3; no definite D call. Germline loops: CDR1 SGHTA, CDR2 FQGNSA. Trimming shortened V by 6 bases and J by 2 bases, and 11 bases separated the two germline ends. This CDR3 is 14 amino acids long. The DNA of the CDR3 is TGTGCCAGCAGTCCACAGTCGGCTGGAAACACCATATATTTT. It yields the protein CASSPQSAGNTIYF.

This clone was detected only a few times. CDR3 DNA: TGTGCCAGCTCACCGGCGGCGGGCAGGTCTGGCGTGGAGCCCCAGCATTTT. Its translation is CASSPAAGRSGVEPQHF. The J gene is TRBJ1-5, the V gene TRBV18; D is undetermined. The V and J ends lost 3 bases and 8 bases respectively, with 23 bases between them. The CDR3 runs 17 residues. CDR1 is KGHSH, CDR2 LQKENI, per germline.

Only a few counts were recorded for this clone. The chain couples TRBV7-9 to TRBJ1-4, with D possibly TRBD1 on 5 matching bases. This CDR3 has 13 amino acids. V shed 6 bases and J shed 4 bases, with 9 bases lying between them. Germline V gene lookup returns CDR1 SEHNR and CDR2 FQNEAQ (reference sequence). CDR3 nucleotide sequence: TGTGCCAGCAGTCGCCAGGGTAATGAAAAACTGTTTTTT. It is translated as CASSRQGNEKLFF.

This chain links TRBV2 with TRBJ1-5; D might be TRBD1 (5 bases). The germline V and J ends were trimmed by 2 bases and 6 bases, with 20 bases remaining between them. This CDR3 spans 17 amino acids. Germline V gene lookup returns CDR1 SNHLY and CDR2 FYNNEI. This chain's CDR3 is CASSEWGPTRGSQPQHF. CDR3 coding DNA: TGTGCCAGCAGTGAATGGGGACCGACACGGGGGAGTCAGCCCCAGCATTTT.

The chain links TRBV30 to TRBJ2-4; tentative D call: TRBD1 (5 bases). The V end was cut by 0 bases, the J end by 0 bases, with 9 bases between. Germline V CDR1 and CDR2: GTSNPN, SVGIG (reference sequence). The CDR3 is 15 residues long. The CDR3 spells CAWSVRQGAKNIQYF. The DNA of the CDR3 is TGTGCCTGGAGTGTTCGGCAGGGAGCCAAAAACATTCAGTACTTC.

This clone was seen a single time. The chain is built from TRBV4-2 and TRBJ1-2; unclear D gene. The CDR3 has 13 residues. Germline V gives CDR1 LGHNA, CDR2 YNFKEQ. V was trimmed by 0 bases and J by 4 bases, leaving 6 bases between them. In DNA, the CDR3 is TGTGCCAGCAGCCAAGACAGGTCCTATGGCTACACCTTC. Residues: CASSQDRSYGYTF.

CDR3 nucleotides: TGCGCCAGCAGCCAAGATGGGAGGGGGGAAGTCACCGGGGAGCTGTTTTTT. Translating gives CASSQDGRGEVTGELFF. The chain links TRBV4-3 to TRBJ2-2; D is possibly TRBD2 (7 bases). The CDR3 loop spans 17 amino acids. Trimming stripped 0 bases from V and 4 bases from J, with 15 bases between. CDR1 is LGHNA, CDR2 YSLEER, per germline.

This clone has just one count. The chain uses TRBV29-1 and TRBJ1-1; D might be TRBD1 (6 bases). Trimming took 1 base from V and 7 from J, leaving 10 bases between them. Germline V gives CDR1 SQVTM, CDR2 ANQGSEA. This CDR3 spans 12 amino acids. The CDR3 loop reads CSVEGGRGEAFF. CDR3 nucleotide sequence: TGCAGCGTTGAAGGGGGGCGCGGTGAAGCTTTCTTT.

This clone is medium-sized within its sample. This rearrangement joins TRBV12-5 to TRBJ1-5; D might be TRBD1 (6 bases). Germline CDR1 reads LGHNT; CDR2 reads FRNRAP. CDR3 length equals 13 residues. Trimming cost V 7 bases and J 5 bases, with 12 bases left between them. The CDR3 region has the DNA TGTGCTAGTGTCCAGGGGAGGGATCAGCCCCAGCATTTT. The encoded protein is CASVQGRDQPQHF.

The V and J genes are TRBV5-1 and TRBJ1-2; TRBD1 agrees at 7 bases. This CDR3 spans 13 amino acids. Germline loops: CDR1 SGHRS, CDR2 YFSETQ. The J segment lost 4 bases and the V segment lost 4 bases, leaving 4 bases of the junction unmatched. In DNA, the CDR3 is TGCGCCAGCAGCCCACAGGGGAGCTATGGCTACACCTTC. This translates into CASSPQGSYGYTF.

This chain joins TRBV5-1 and TRBJ2-2, with TRBD1 matching 9 bases. The germline CDR1 and CDR2 sequences are SGHRS and YFSETQ. This CDR3 region has 17 residues. After removal of 4 bases from V and 3 bases from J, the junction contained 10 bases not matched to a gene. CDR3 sequence (DNA): TGCGCCAGCAGCGTGACGGGACAGGGACCCGACACCGGGGAGCTGTTTTTT. Protein product: CASSVTGQGPDTGELFF.

As to this clone: At one end the junction does not follow the germline gene, possibly because of a read error. The rearrangement links TRBV7-7 to TRBJ2-7; 8 nucleotides line up with TRBD1. CDR3 length: 15 residues. Germline CDR1 SSHAT, CDR2 FNYEAQ (reference sequence). The DNA for the CDR3 is TGTGCTAGCAGCTTAGCGCAGGGGGCGGCCTACGAGCAGTACTTC. Its protein is CASSLAQGAAYEQYF.

The rearrangement uses TRBV6-7 and TRBJ2-7; 9 positions agree with TRBD1. TRBV6-7 is filed as an ORF, its function uncertain. This CDR3 comprises 14 residues. The junction had 1 base not matched to a gene; V was cut back by 0 bases and J by 4 bases. The CDR3 sequence is CASSYSGQGYEQYF. CDR3 nucleotide sequence: TGTGCCAGCAGTTACTCGGGACAGGGTTACGAGCAGTACTTC.

V gene TRBV5-1 combines with J gene TRBJ2-5; a possible D gene is TRBD2 (7 bases). This CDR3 contains 14 residues. With 4 bases removed from V and 3 bases from J, the gap between germline ends came to 13 bases. CDR1 SGHRS and CDR2 YFSETQ come from the germline V gene. CDR3: CASSRGGGEETQYF. CDR3 DNA: TGCGCCAGCAGCAGGGGGGGAGGAGAAGAGACCCAGTACTTC. The full variable domain, its missing parts supplied by reference TRBV5-1 and TRBJ2-5, is KAGVTQTPRYLIKTRGQQVTLSCSPISGHRSVSWYQQTPGQGLQFLFEYFSETQRNKGNFPGRFSGRQFSNSRSEMNVSTLELGDSALYLCASSRGGGEETQYFGPGTRLLVL.

The CDR3 nucleotides read TGCGCCAGCAGCTTGAGAGGGGACTGGGCCAACGTCCTGACTTTC. This codes for CASSLRGDWANVLTF. The V gene is TRBV5-1, the J gene TRBJ2-6; perhaps TRBD2 as D (6 bases). V lost 1 base and J lost 5, with 10 bases in between. This CDR3 is 15 amino acids long. The germline CDR1 and CDR2 sequences are SGHRS and YFSETQ.

The V call is TRBV6-5, the J call TRBJ2-1, with 7 positions matching TRBD1. The ends lost 1 base at V and 2 bases at J; junction bases unmatched: 2. Germline V gene data show CDR1 as MNHEY and CDR2 as SVGAGI. The CDR3 loop spans 15 amino acids. In DNA, the CDR3 is TGTGCCAGCAGTTACTGGCAGGGGGCCTACAATGAGCAGTTCTTC. Protein product: CASSYWQGAYNEQFF.

This clone occurred a few times. The chain is built from TRBV7-2 and TRBJ2-7; possibly TRBD2 for D (5 bases). CDR3 length equals 15 residues. Per germline, CDR1 SGHTA and CDR2 FQGNSA. The V end was cut by 0 bases, the J end by 0 bases, with 9 bases between. The chain's CDR3 is CASSLAAGHSYEQYF. CDR3 DNA sequence: TGTGCCAGCAGCTTAGCGGCGGGTCACTCCTACGAGCAGTACTTC.

This clone was seen more than once but under ten times. The chain has TRBV5-1 and TRBJ2-7; weak D call: TRBD2 (5 bases). The CDR3 is 14 residues long. Germline CDR1 is SGHRS and CDR2 is YFSETQ. Trimming stripped 4 bases from V and 1 base from J, with 12 bases between. CDR3 DNA sequence: TGCGCCAGCAGCCCTCTAGCAGAGTCCTACGAGCAGTACTTC. Protein sequence: CASSPLAESYEQYF.

The gene calls are TRBV11-2 and TRBJ1-2, with 7 positions matching TRBD1. V trimming: 0 bases; J trimming: 6 bases; junction bases outside the gene matches: 7. This CDR3 contains 15 residues. Germline CDR1 reads SGHAT; CDR2 reads FQNNGV. CDR3 residues: CASSLDAAGGNGYTF. CDR3 coding DNA: TGTGCCAGCAGCTTAGACGCGGCAGGGGGAAATGGCTACACCTTC.

The J gene is TRBJ2-7, the V gene TRBV7-2; 9 positions agree with TRBD1. CDR3 length: 15 amino acids. Trimming removed 3 bases from V and 4 bases from J; junction bases left unmatched: 7. Germline V gene lookup returns CDR1 SGHTA and CDR2 FQGNSA. CDR3 sequence reads: CASSLGGGQGYEQYF. CDR3 nucleotide sequence: TGTGCCAGCAGCTTGGGCGGGGGACAGGGATACGAGCAGTACTTC.

The chain combines TRBV18 with TRBJ2-3; 7 nucleotides match TRBD2. With V trimmed by 6 bases and J by 6 bases, 3 bases remained unmatched. Germline assignment: CDR1 KGHSH and CDR2 LQKENI. The CDR3 spans 12 residues. Here the CDR3 reads CASSLGGDTQYF. In DNA, the CDR3 is TGTGCCAGCTCGCTGGGGGGGGATACGCAGTATTTT.

The chain links TRBV2 to TRBJ2-1, with 10 positions matching TRBD2. The V and J ends lost 3 bases and 7 bases, in that order; junction bases with no gene match: 0. Germline assignment: CDR1 SNHLY and CDR2 FYNNEI. This CDR3 is built from 13 residues. DNA of the CDR3: TGTGCCAGCAGTGAGGGACTAGCGAATGAGCAGTTCTTC. Protein: CASSEGLANEQFF.

This chain uses TRBV27 with TRBJ1-1; D uncertain. Trimming shortened V by 10 bases and J by 0 bases, and 6 bases separated the two germline ends. The V gene's germline CDR1 is MNHEY and CDR2 SMNVEV (reference sequence). The CDR3 extends over 11 amino acids. The CDR3 coding sequence is TGTGCCACCTTGTTGAACACTGAAGCTTTCTTT. It encodes CATLLNTEAFF.

The J gene is TRBJ2-1, the V gene TRBV7-8, with 7 bases identical to TRBD2. J was trimmed by 2 bases and V by 4 bases; bases with no gene match: 14. CDR1 is SGHVS and CDR2 is FQNEAQ in the germline V gene. CDR3 size: 18 residues. CDR3 in amino acids: CASSSTSENAGTYNEQFF. CDR3 DNA: TGTGCCAGCAGCTCTACTAGCGAAAACGCGGGGACCTACAATGAGCAGTTCTTC.